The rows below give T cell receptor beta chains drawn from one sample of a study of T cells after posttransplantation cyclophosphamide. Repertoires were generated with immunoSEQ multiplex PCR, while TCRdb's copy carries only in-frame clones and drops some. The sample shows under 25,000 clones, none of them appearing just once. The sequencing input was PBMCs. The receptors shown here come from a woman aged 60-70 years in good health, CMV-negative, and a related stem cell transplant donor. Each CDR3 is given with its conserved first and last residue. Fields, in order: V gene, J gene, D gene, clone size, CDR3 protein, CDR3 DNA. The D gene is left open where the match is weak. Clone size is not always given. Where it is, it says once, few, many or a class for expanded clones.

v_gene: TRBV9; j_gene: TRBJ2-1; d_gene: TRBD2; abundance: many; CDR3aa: CASSEGLADYNEQFF; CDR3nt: TGTGCCAGCAGCGAGGGACTAGCGGACTACAATGAGCAGTTCTTC
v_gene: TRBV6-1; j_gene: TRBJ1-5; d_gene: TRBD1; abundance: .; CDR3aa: CASSLRTGGNQPQHF; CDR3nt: TGTGCCAGCAGCCTAAGGACAGGGGGCAATCAGCCCCAGCATTTT
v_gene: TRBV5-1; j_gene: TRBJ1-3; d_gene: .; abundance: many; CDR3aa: CASSRDTGSSALGTIYF; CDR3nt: TGCGCCAGCAGCAGAGATACAGGGTCATCCGCATTAGGCACCATATATTTT
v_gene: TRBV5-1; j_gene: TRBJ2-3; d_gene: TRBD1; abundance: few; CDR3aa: CASSTGTGGFYTDTQYF; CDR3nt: TGCGCCAGCAGCACCGGGACAGGGGGCTTTTACACAGATACGCAGTATTTT
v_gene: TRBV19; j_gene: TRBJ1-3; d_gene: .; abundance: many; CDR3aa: CASSAYGTPGNTIYF; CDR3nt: TGTGCCAGTAGTGCCTACGGGACACCTGGAAACACCATATATTTT
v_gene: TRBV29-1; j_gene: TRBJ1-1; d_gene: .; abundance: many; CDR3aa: CSGQLPNTEAFF; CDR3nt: TGCAGCGGACAGCTTCCGAACACTGAAGCTTTCTTT
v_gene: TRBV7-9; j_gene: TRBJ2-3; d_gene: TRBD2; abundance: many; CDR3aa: CASSLPLFPGRTTDTQYF; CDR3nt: TGTGCCAGCAGCTTACCCCTCTTCCCCGGGAGGACGACAGATACGCAGTATTTT
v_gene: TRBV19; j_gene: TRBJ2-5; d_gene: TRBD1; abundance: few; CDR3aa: CASSAGTGARETQYF; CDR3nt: TGTGCCAGTAGTGCCGGGACAGGGGCTCGAGAGACCCAGTACTTC
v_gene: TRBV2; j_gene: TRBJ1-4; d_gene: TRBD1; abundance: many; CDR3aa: CASRAGTGNEKLFF; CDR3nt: TGTGCCAGCAGGGCCGGGACAGGGAATGAAAAACTGTTTTTT
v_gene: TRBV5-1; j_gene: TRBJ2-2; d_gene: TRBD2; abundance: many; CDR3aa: CASSPSGGVPGELFF; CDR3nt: TGCGCCAGCAGCCCTAGCGGGGGGGTCCCCGGGGAGCTGTTTTTT
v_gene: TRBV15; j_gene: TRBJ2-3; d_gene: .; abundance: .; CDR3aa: CATSRAMGLAGTDTQYF; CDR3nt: TGTGCCACCAGCAGAGCAATGGGTCTAGCAGGCACAGATACGCAGTATTTT
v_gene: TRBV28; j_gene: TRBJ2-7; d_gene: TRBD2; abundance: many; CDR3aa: CASSLRTSPYEQYF; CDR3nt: TGTGCCAGCAGTTTAAGGACTAGCCCCTACGAGCAGTACTTC
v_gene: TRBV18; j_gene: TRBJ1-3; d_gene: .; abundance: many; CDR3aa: CASSQQGPPGNTIYF; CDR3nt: TGTGCCAGCTCACAACAGGGTCCCCCTGGAAACACCATATATTTT
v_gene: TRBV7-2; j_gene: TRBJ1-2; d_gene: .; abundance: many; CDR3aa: CASSEPPGYGYTF; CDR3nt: TGTGCCAGCAGCGAGCCCCCCGGTTATGGCTACACCTTC
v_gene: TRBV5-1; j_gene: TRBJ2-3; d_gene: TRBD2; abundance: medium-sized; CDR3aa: CASSFFLGGGADTQYF; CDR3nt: TGCGCCAGCAGCTTCTTTTTGGGCGGGGGGGCAGATACGCAGTATTTT